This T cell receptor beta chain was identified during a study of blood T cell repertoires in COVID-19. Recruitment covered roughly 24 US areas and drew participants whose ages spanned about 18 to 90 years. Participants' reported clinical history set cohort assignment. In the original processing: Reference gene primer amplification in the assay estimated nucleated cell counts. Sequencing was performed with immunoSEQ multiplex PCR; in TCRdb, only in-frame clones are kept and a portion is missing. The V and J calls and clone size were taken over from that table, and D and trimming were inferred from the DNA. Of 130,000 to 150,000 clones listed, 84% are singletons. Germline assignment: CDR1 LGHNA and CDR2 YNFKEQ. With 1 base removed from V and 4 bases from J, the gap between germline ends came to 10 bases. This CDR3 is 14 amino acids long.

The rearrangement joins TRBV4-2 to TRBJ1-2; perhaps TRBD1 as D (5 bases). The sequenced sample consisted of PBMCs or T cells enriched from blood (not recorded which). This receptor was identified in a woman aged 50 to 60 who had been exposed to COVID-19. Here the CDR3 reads CASSQVPGPYGYTF. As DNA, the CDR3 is TGTGCCAGCAGCCAAGTCCCAGGGCCCTATGGCTACACCTTC.